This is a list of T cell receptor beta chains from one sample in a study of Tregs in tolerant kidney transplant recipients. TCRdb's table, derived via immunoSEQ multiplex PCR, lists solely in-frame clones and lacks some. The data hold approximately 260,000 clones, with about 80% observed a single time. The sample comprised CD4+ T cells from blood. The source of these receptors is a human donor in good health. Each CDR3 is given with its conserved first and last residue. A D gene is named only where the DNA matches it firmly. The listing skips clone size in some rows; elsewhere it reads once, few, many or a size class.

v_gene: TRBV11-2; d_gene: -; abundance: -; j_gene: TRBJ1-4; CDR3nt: TGTGCCAGCAGCTTGAACCCAACTAATGAAAAACTGTTTTTT; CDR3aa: CASSLNPTNEKLFF
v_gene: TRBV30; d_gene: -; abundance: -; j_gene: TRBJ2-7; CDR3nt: TGTGCCTGGAGTGTAGGGGTGAGCTCCTACGAGCAGTACTTC; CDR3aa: CAWSVGVSSYEQYF
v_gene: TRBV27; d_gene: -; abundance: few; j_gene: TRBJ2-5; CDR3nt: TGTGCCAGCAGTTCCCGCCCGGAGGAGACCCAGTACTTC; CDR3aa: CASSSRPEETQYF
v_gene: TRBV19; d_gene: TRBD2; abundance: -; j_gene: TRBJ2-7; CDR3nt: TGTGCCAGCACCACTAGCGGCAGCACCGAGCAGTACTTC; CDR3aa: CASTTSGSTEQYF
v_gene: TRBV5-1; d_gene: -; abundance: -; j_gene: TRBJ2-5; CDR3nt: TGCGCCAGCAGCTTGGCGTCGGGGGCCCAAGAGACCCAGTACTTC; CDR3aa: CASSLASGAQETQYF
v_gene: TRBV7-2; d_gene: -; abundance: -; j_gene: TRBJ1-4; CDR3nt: TGTGCCAGCAGCTCACGTATTGCGGGTAATGAAAAACTGTTTTTT; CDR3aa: CASSSRIAGNEKLFF
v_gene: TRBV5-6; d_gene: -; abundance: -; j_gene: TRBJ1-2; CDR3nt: TGTGCCAGCAGCTTGGCCTTCTACAGGGAGGCCGCGTCAGGCTACACCTTC; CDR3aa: CASSLAFYREAASGYTF
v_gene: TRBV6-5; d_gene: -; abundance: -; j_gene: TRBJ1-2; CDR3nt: TGTGCCAGCAGTTACGGTGGGGGGAACTATGGCTACACCTTC; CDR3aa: CASSYGGGNYGYTF
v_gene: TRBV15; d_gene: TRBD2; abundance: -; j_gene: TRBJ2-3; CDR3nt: TGTGCCACCAGCAGAGCCCTGGGCGGGAGCGGGACAGATACGCAGTATTTT; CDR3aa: CATSRALGGSGTDTQYF
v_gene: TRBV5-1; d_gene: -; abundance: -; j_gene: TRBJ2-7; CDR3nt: TGCGCCAGCAGTCCCCCGCAGGGTGATAAGTACTTC; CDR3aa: CASSPPQGDKYF
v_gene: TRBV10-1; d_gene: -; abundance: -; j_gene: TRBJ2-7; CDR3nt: TGCGCCAGCAGTGAGGGGGGAAATGGGTATGACGAGCAGTACTTC; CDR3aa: CASSEGGNGYDEQYF
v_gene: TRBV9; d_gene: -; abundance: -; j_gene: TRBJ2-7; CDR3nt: TGTGCCAGCAGCGGGACAAATTCCTACGAGCAGTACTTC; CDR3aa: CASSGTNSYEQYF
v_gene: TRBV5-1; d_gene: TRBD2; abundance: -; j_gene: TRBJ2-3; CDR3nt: TGCGCCAGCAGACCGACTAGCGGAAGTCGCACAGATACGCAGTATTTT; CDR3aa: CASRPTSGSRTDTQYF
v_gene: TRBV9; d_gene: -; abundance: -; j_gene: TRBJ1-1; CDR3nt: TGTGCCAGCAGCGTAGACGGCAGGGCGAACACTGAAGCTTTCTTT; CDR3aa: CASSVDGRANTEAFF
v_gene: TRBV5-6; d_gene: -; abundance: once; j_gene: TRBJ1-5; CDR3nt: TGTGCCAGCAGCTTAAGGCTTAGCAATCAGCCCCAGCATTTT; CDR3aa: CASSLRLSNQPQHF
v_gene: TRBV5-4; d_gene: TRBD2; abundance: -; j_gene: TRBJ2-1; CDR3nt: TGTGCCAGCAGCCTACGACTAGCGGGAACCTACAATGAGCAGTTCTTC; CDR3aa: CASSLRLAGTYNEQFF
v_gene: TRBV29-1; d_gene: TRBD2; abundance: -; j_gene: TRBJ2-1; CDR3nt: TGCAGCGTTGAGGACGCCGGGACTAGCGTACACAATGAGCAGTTCTTC; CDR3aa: CSVEDAGTSVHNEQFF
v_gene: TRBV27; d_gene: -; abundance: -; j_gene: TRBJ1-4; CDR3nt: TGTGCCAGCAGTTTCGGGGGCGCGGATGAAAAACTGTTTTTT; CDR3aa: CASSFGGADEKLFF
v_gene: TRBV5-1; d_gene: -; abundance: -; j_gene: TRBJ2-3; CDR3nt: TGCGCCAGCAGCTTTCGGACTGGCACAGATACGCAGTATTTT; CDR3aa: CASSFRTGTDTQYF
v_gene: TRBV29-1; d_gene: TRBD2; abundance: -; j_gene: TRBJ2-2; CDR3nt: TGCAGCGCCCACCCCGGACTAGCGGGGGCCTGGGACACCGGGGAGCTGTTTTTT; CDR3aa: CSAHPGLAGAWDTGELFF
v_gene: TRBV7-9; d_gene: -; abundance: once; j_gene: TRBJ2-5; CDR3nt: TGTGCCAGCAGCTTATGGGGCCCACAAGAGACCCAGTACTTC; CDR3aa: CASSLWGPQETQYF
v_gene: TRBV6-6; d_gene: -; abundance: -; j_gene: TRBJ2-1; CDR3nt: TGTGCCAGCAGCCCCTCCGTAGTCGGGGGGTTCTTC; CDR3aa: CASSPSVVGGFF
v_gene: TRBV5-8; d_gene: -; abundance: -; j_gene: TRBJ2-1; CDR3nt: TGTGCCAGCAGCCGTGAGGGGATCAATGAGCAGTTCTTC; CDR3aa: CASSREGINEQFF
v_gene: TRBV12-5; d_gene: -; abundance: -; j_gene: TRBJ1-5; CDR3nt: TGTGCTAGTGGACCCGACAGTAATCAGCCCCAGCATTTT; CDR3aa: CASGPDSNQPQHF
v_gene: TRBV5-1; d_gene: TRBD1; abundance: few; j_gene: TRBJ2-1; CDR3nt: TGCGCCAGCAGCTCGGGACAGCTCTCCTACAATGAGCAGTTCTTC; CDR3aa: CASSSGQLSYNEQFF
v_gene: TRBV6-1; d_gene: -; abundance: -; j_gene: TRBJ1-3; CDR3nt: TGTGCCAGCGGCCGGGATGGAAACACCATATATTTT; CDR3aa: CASGRDGNTIYF
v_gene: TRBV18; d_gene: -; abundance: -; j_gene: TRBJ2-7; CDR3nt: TGTGCCAGCTCACGGGAGGACCTCTACGAGCAGTACTTC; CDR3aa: CASSREDLYEQYF
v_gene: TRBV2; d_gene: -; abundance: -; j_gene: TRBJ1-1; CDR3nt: TGTGCCAGCACTCCGATGGGGGCGCAAACTGAAGCTTTCTTT; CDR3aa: CASTPMGAQTEAFF
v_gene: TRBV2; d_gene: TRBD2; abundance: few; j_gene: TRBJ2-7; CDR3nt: TGTGCCAGCTCCCGACTAGCGGCCGAGCAGTACTTC; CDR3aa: CASSRLAAEQYF
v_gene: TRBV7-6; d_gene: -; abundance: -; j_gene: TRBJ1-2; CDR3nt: TGTGCCAGCAGCCGGGATGGATATGGCTACACCTTC; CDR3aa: CASSRDGYGYTF
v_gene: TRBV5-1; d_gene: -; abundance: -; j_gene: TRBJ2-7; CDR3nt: TGCGCCAGCAGCTTACTCGGACAGCCCCGCGTGCGCGAGCAGTACTTC; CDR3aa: CASSLLGQPRVREQYF
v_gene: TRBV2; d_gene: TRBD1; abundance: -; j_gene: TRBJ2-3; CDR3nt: TGTGCCAGCAGTTACAGGGGGAGAAGCACAGATACGCAGTATTTT; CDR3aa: CASSYRGRSTDTQYF
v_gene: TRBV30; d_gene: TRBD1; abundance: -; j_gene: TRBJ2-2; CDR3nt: TGTGCCTGGGGGACAGGGTTCGGCACCGGGGAGCTGTTTTTT; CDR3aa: CAWGTGFGTGELFF
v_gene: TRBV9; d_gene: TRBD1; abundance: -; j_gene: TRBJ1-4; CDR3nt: TGTGCCAGCAGCGTGGACAGGGGGCGGGTTGAAAAACTGTTTTTT; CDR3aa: CASSVDRGRVEKLFF
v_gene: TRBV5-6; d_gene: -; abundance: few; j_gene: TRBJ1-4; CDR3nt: TGTGCCAGCAGCTTGGCAGGGAGACTAGATGAAAAACTGTTTTTT; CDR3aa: CASSLAGRLDEKLFF
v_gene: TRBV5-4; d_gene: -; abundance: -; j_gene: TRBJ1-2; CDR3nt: TGTGCCAGCAGCTTGTCTTATAACTATGGCTACACCTTC; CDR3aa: CASSLSYNYGYTF
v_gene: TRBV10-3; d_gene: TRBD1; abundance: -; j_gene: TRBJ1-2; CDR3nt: TGTGCCATCAGTGAGCCACTTGCCCGGGACAGACCATTCTATGGCTACACCTTC; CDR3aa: CAISEPLARDRPFYGYTF
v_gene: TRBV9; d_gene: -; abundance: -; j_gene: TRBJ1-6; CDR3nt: TGTGCCAGCAGCGCCTTCGGGACGGCGCTGATGAATTCACCCCTCCACTTT; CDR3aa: CASSAFGTALMNSPLHF
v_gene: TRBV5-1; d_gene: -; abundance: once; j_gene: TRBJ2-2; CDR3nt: TGCGCCAGCAGTGGTCCTGGGGCGAACACCGGGGAGCTGTTTTTT; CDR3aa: CASSGPGANTGELFF
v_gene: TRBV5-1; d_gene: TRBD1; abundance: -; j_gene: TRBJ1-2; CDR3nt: TGCGCCAGCAGCTTTTCAGGGGGTAGGGGCTATGGCTACACCTTC; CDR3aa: CASSFSGGRGYGYTF
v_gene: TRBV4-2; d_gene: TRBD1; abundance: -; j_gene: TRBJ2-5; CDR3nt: TGTGCCAGCAGCATCCGGACAGGGCGAGAGACCCAGTACTTC; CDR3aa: CASSIRTGRETQYF
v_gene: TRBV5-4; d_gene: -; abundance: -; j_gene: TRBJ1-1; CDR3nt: TGTGCCAGCAGCCTCGACAGTAACCCGAACACTGAAGCTTTCTTT; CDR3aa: CASSLDSNPNTEAFF
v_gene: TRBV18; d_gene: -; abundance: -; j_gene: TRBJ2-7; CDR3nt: TGTGCCAGCTCACTCGACCGGGCCTACGAGCAGTACTTC; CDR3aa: CASSLDRAYEQYF
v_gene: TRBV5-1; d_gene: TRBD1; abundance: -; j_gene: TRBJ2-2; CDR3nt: TGCGCCAGCAGCTTGCGGACAGGGGACACCGGGGAGCTGTTTTTT; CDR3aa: CASSLRTGDTGELFF
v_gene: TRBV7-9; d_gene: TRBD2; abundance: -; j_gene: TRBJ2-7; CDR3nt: TGTGCCAGCAGCTTGGGTTTGACTAGCGGAGCCTACGAGCAGTACTTC; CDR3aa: CASSLGLTSGAYEQYF
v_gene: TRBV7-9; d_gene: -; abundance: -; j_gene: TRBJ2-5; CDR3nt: TGTGCCAGCACCCTAAGCGAAGGGACCCAGTACTTC; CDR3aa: CASTLSEGTQYF
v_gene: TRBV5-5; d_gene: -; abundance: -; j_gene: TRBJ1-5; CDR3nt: TGTGCCAGCAGCTACGGAAACAGGGTAAGCAATCAGCCCCAGCATTTT; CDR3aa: CASSYGNRVSNQPQHF